These 19 T cell receptor beta chains came from one sample sequenced in a study of shared clonotypes between healthy human individuals. Data came from immunoSEQ multiplex PCR; TCRdb stores just in-frame clones and leaves some out. This sample has about 2 million clones; roughly 96% occur once, and the top ten carry 0.13%. Sequenced sample: naive CD4+ T cells sorted from blood. The subset is: CD45RA+ positively selected. Source of these receptors: a man aged 18 to 29 in good health.

The gene calls are TRBV2 and TRBJ2-2; TRBD2 agrees at 9 bases. The V gene's germline CDR1 is SNHLY and CDR2 FYNNEI. The length of the CDR3 is 14 residues. V lost 4 bases and J lost 8; bases outside the gene matches: 5. In DNA form, the CDR3 reads TGTGCCAGCAGTGGCTCTAGCGGGGCAGGGGAGCTGTTTTTT. Its protein product is CASSGSSGAGELFF.

This chain uses TRBV7-6 with TRBJ1-1; D gene ambiguous. The CDR3 sequence is 15 residues long. Germline lookup yields CDR1 SGHVS and CDR2 FNYEAQ. V lost 2 bases and J lost 1, with 11 bases in between. This CDR3 is CASSLYTPQNTEAFF. For the CDR3, the DNA is TGTGCCAGCAGCTTATATACCCCCCAGAACACTGAAGCTTTCTTT. The full variable domain, with the rest looked up from reference TRBV7-6 and TRBJ1-1, is GAGVSQSPRYKVTKRGQDVALRCDPISGHVSLYWYRQALGQGPEFLTYFNYEAQQDKSGLPNDRFSAERPEGSISTLTIQRTEQRDSAMYRCASSLYTPQNTEAFFGQGTRLTVV.

The chain recombines TRBV12-5 with TRBJ2-3; the match to TRBD1 covers 10 bases. CDR1 is LGHNT and CDR2 is FRNRAP in the germline V gene. The CDR3 sequence is 15 residues long. The trim removed 6 bases at V and 3 bases at J, leaving 6 bases unmatched. The DNA of the CDR3 is TGTGCTAGTGGCCCTGACAGGGGGCAGACAGATACGCAGTATTTT. Its protein is CASGPDRGQTDTQYF.

V usage is TRBV6-5 and J usage is TRBJ1-5; 7 nucleotides align to TRBD1. This CDR3 has 15 residues. Trimming took 6 bases from V and 1 from J; bases not matched to a gene: 6. Germline V gives CDR1 MNHEY, CDR2 SVGAGI. The CDR3 region has the DNA TGTGCCAGCAGCATACAGGGGTCAAGCAATCAGCCCCAGCATTTT. Encoded protein: CASSIQGSSNQPQHF.

V is TRBV5-6 and J is TRBJ1-2; 7 nucleotides line up with TRBD1. There are 16 residues in the CDR3. V gave up 4 bases and J gave up 3 bases; unmatched junction bases: 12. CDR1 and CDR2 from the germline V gene are SGHDT and YYEEEE. The CDR3 region has the DNA TGTGCCAGCAGCCTACAAGGGACAGTGGTTTACTATGGCTACACCTTC. This translates into CASSLQGTVVYYGYTF.

The chain has TRBV5-1 and TRBJ1-3, with TRBD1 matching over 9 bases. The CDR3 totals 15 residues. Germline values: CDR1 SGHRS, CDR2 YFSETQ. V shed 5 bases and J 4 bases; nucleotides not matched to a gene: 7. CDR3 residues: CASSLTGTGGNTIYF. The CDR3, as DNA: TGCGCCAGCAGTTTGACCGGGACAGGGGGAAACACCATATATTTT.

The genes are TRBV10-1 and TRBJ1-5; no clear D. Per the germline V gene, CDR1 is WNHNN and CDR2 is SYGVQD (reference sequence). V lost 3 bases and J 3 bases, leaving 6 bases between the germline ends. The CDR3 sequence is 13 residues long. The CDR3 here is CASSENNNQPQHF. The CDR3 nucleotides read TGCGCCAGCAGTGAAAATAACAATCAGCCCCAGCATTTT.

The chain combines TRBV5-4 with TRBJ2-1, with D hard to call. V lost 0 bases to trimming and J lost 0 bases, with 7 bases between them. CDR1 is SGHNT and CDR2 is YYREEE in the germline V gene (reference sequence). This CDR3 region has 15 residues. The CDR3 loop is CASSLGQSSYNEQFF. The CDR3 DNA is TGTGCCAGCAGCTTGGGGCAGAGCTCCTACAATGAGCAGTTCTTC. The full variable domain, its missing parts supplied by reference TRBV5-4 and TRBJ2-1, is ETGVTQSPTHLIKTRGQQVTLRCSSQSGHNTVSWYQQALGQGPQFIFQYYREEENGRGNFPPRFSGLQFPNYSSELNVNALELDDSALYLCASSLGQSSYNEQFFGPGTRLTVL.

The chain couples TRBV27 to TRBJ2-7; TRBD1 matches at 7 bases. This CDR3 contains 13 residues. Germline CDR1 reads MNHEY; CDR2 reads SMNVEV (reference sequence). The J segment lost 2 bases and the V segment lost 5 bases, leaving 3 bases of the junction unmatched. The CDR3 protein is CASSPGQAYEQYF. In DNA form, the CDR3 reads TGTGCCAGCAGTCCCGGACAGGCCTACGAGCAGTACTTC.

The rearrangement joins TRBV5-1 to TRBJ2-3, with 8 nucleotides matching TRBD1. Trimming cost V 2 bases and J 6 bases; bases outside gene matches: 14. There are 17 residues in the CDR3. The germline V gene has CDR1 SGHRS and CDR2 YFSETQ. The DNA for the CDR3 is TGCGCCAGCAGCTTCGGACAGGGAGTATTTTCGGGGGATACGCAGTATTTT. Protein sequence: CASSFGQGVFSGDTQYF.

This clone was detected many times. Other DNA sequences in this sample translate to the same CDR3. The CDR3 nucleotides read TGCGCCAGCAGCTTTCAAGAGACCCAGTACTTC. Translating gives CASSFQETQYF. The chain joins TRBV5-1 to TRBJ2-5; no clear D gene. Per germline, CDR1 SGHRS and CDR2 YFSETQ. The CDR3 is 11 residues long. Trimming took 2 bases from V and 2 from J, leaving 1 base between them.

This clone was counted a single time. The chain joins TRBV5-1 to TRBJ1-1; 11 bases map to TRBD1. V lost 4 bases, J lost 4 bases, and 6 bases stayed unmatched. In germline, CDR1 is SGHRS, CDR2 YFSETQ. The CDR3 loop spans 15 amino acids. The CDR3 region is CASSVTGTGGTEAFF. CDR3 sequence (DNA): TGCGCCAGCAGCGTTACCGGGACAGGGGGCACTGAAGCTTTCTTT.

The V and J genes are TRBV2 and TRBJ2-1; D is possibly TRBD2 (6 bases). The germline CDR1 and CDR2 sequences are SNHLY and FYNNEI. V was pared by 0 bases and J by 15 bases, with 18 bases between. The CDR3 extends over 14 amino acids. The CDR3 loop is CASSEATWLASRFF. CDR3 DNA: TGTGCCAGCAGTGAAGCTACATGGCTAGCGAGTCGGTTCTTC.

This chain uses TRBV2 with TRBJ1-1; TRBD1 matches 7 bases. With V trimmed by 5 bases and J by 4 bases, 10 bases remained unmatched. Per the germline V gene, CDR1 is SNHLY and CDR2 is FYNNEI. CDR3 length: 15 residues. The CDR3 bases are TGTGCCAGCAGTCCACGACAGGGCTGGGCCACTGAAGCTTTCTTT. It codes for CASSPRQGWATEAFF.

Only one count was recorded for this clone. This chain uses TRBV27 with TRBJ2-2, with TRBD2 as a possible D gene (7 bases). The length of the CDR3 is 16 residues. The germline gives CDR1 MNHEY, CDR2 SMNVEV (reference sequence). Trimming removed 3 bases from V and 7 bases from J, with 18 bases in between. CDR3 protein: CASSFGMGGRIGELFF. CDR3 sequence (DNA): TGTGCCAGCAGTTTCGGGATGGGGGGGCGAATCGGGGAGCTGTTTTTT.

The chain combines TRBV28 with TRBJ1-6, with D perhaps TRBD1 (6 bases). The CDR3 extends over 15 amino acids. Germline CDR1 and CDR2: MDHEN and SYDVKM. The V gene lost 8 bases and the J gene lost 10 bases, with 21 bases spanning the gap. The CDR3 here is CASGPNGGRGSPLHF. In DNA form, the CDR3 reads TGTGCCAGCGGCCCAAACGGGGGGCGAGGGTCACCCCTCCACTTT.

V and J are TRBV2 and TRBJ2-7; D might be TRBD2 (5 bases). CDR3 length: 16 amino acids. V gave up 1 base and J gave up 0 bases, with 13 bases separating them. Germline V lookup: CDR1 SNHLY, CDR2 FYNNEI. CDR3 in DNA: TGTGCCAGCAGTGAAGAAAGAGGCACTAGCTCCTACGAGCAGTACTTC. Protein: CASSEERGTSSYEQYF.

The chain employs TRBV11-2 and TRBJ1-3; the D is unclear. V was clipped by 3 bases and J by 2 bases, with 11 bases between them. The V gene's germline CDR1 is SGHAT and CDR2 FQNNGV. The CDR3 is 15 residues long. CDR3 coding DNA: TGTGCCAGCAGCTTCTCGCCGGCCACTGGAAACACCATATATTTT. Protein: CASSFSPATGNTIYF.

Regarding this clone: Distinct nucleotide sequences in the sample also encode this CDR3. The chain joins TRBV6-5 to TRBJ1-2; no firm D call. Per the germline V gene, CDR1 is MNHEY and CDR2 is SVGAGI. V lost 3 bases and J lost 4, with 9 bases in between. CDR3 size: 13 residues. The CDR3 coding sequence is TGTGCCAGCAGTTATCGAGGAACCTATGGCTACACCTTC. Translating it yields CASSYRGTYGYTF.